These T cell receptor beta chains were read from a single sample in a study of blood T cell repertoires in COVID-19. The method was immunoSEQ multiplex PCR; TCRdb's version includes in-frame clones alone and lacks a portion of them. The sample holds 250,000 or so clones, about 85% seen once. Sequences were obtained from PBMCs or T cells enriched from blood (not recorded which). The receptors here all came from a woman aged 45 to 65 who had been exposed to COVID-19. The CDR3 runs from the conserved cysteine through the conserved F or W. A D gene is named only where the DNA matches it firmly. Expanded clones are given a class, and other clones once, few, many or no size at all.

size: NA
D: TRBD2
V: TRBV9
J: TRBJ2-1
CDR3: CASSVEAGGPSSYNEQFF
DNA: TGTGCCAGCAGCGTAGAAGCGGGGGGGCCTAGCTCCTACAATGAGCAGTTCTTC

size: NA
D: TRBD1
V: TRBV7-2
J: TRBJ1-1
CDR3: CASAYRGGYTEAFF
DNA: TGTGCCAGCGCCTACAGGGGGGGTTACACTGAAGCTTTCTTT

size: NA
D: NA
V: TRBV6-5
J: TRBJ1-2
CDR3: CASSLGMQRGYTF
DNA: TGTGCCAGCAGTCTCGGGATGCAGCGAGGCTACACCTTC

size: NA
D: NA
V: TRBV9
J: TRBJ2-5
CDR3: CASSVDEGVQETQYF
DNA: TGTGCCAGCAGCGTTGATGAGGGGGTCCAAGAGACCCAGTACTTC

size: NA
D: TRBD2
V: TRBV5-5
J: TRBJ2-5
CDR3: CASSLVASGGGETQYF
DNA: TGTGCCAGCAGCTTGGTGGCTAGCGGGGGTGGGGAGACCCAGTACTTC

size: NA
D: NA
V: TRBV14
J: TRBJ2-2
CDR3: CASSLRDGLNTGELFF
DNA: TGTGCCAGCAGCCTCCGGGACGGACTAAACACCGGGGAGCTGTTTTTT

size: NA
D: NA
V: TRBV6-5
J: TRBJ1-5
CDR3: CASSYRGGNQPQHF
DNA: TGTGCCAGCAGTTACCGGGGAGGCAATCAGCCCCAGCATTTT

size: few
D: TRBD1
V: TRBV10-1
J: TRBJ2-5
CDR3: CASSGGQGEEETQYF
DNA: TGCGCCAGCAGTGGAGGACAGGGCGAGGAAGAGACCCAGTACTTC

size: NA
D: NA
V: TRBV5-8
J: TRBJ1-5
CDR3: CASSLYLGPTTFSNQPQHF
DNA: TGTGCCAGCAGCTTGTATCTGGGCCCCACAACGTTCAGCAATCAGCCCCAGCATTTT

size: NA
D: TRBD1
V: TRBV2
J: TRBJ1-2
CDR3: CASSPTGVDFYGYTF
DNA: TGTGCCAGCAGTCCGACAGGGGTCGATTTCTATGGCTACACCTTC

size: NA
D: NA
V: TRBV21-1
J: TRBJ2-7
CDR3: CASSGAARIVYEQYF
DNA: TGTGCCAGCAGCGGGGCGGCCCGGATCGTTTACGAGCAGTACTTC

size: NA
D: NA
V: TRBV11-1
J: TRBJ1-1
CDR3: CASSHPYRGNTEAFF
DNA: TGTGCCAGCAGCCACCCTTATCGGGGGAACACTGAAGCTTTCTTT

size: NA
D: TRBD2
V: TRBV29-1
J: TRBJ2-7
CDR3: CSVVTGTSGREQYF
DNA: TGCAGCGTTGTAACCGGGACTAGCGGACGCGAGCAGTACTTC

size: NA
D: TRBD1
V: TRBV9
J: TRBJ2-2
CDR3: CASSERTGFIGELFF
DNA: TGTGCCAGCAGCGAGAGGACAGGGTTCATCGGGGAGCTGTTTTTT

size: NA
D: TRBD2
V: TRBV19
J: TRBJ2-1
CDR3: CASSIDPSGAYNEQFF
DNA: TGTGCCAGTAGTATAGACCCCAGCGGGGCATACAATGAGCAGTTCTTC

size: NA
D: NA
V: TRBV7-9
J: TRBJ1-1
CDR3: CASSRFQGNTEAFF
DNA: TGTGCCAGCAGCCGATTCCAGGGGAACACTGAAGCTTTCTTT

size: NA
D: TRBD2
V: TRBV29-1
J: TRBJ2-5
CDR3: CSASQGAGIEETQYF
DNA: TGCAGCGCTAGCCAGGGAGCGGGGATTGAAGAGACCCAGTACTTC

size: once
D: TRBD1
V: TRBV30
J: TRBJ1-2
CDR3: CAWSAENRGGSYGYTF
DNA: TGTGCCTGGAGTGCCGAAAACAGGGGGGGCTCCTATGGCTACACCTTC

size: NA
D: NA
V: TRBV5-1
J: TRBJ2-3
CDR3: CASSLMGGTLTDTQYF
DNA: TGCGCCAGCAGCCTAATGGGAGGGACACTCACAGATACGCAGTATTTT

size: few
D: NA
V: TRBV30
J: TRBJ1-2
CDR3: CAWSLEGVGGYTF
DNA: TGTGCCTGGAGCCTCGAGGGGGTTGGTGGCTACACCTTC

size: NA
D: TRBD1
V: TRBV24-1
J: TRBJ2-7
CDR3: CATSDTRQGGLREQYF
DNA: TGTGCCACCAGTGATACCCGACAGGGGGGCCTAAGGGAGCAGTACTTC

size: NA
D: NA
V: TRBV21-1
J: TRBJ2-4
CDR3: CASSLRAAAKNIQYF
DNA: TGTGCCAGCAGCCTACGAGCCGCTGCCAAAAACATTCAGTACTTC

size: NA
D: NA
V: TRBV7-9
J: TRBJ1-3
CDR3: CASSYLGQISGNTIYF
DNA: TGTGCCAGCAGCTACCTGGGACAAATCTCTGGAAACACCATATATTTT

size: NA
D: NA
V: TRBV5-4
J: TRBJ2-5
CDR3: CASSFWDTQETQYF
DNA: TGTGCCAGCAGCTTTTGGGACACCCAAGAGACCCAGTACTTC

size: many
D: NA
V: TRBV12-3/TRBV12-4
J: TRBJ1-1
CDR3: CASSLPSGTEAFF
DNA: TGTGCCAGCAGTCTCCCCTCAGGAACTGAAGCTTTCTTT

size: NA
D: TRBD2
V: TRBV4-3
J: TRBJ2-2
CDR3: CASKPGLAAGELFF
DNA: TGCGCCAGCAAACCAGGACTAGCGGCCGGGGAGCTGTTTTTT

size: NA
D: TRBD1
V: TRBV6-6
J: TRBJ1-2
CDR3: CASSSPGQGIYGYTF
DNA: TGTGCCAGCAGTTCCCCCGGACAGGGGATTTATGGCTACACCTTC

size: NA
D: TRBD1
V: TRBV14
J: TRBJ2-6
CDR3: CASRKLDLTGSSGANVLTF
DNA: TGTGCCAGCAGAAAATTAGATTTGACAGGGTCCTCTGGGGCCAACGTCCTGACTTTC

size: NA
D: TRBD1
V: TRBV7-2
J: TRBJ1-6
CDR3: CASGQGVSPLHF
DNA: TGTGCCAGCGGACAGGGGGTATCACCCCTCCACTTT

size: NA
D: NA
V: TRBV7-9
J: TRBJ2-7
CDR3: CASSFRDSLYEQYF
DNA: TGTGCCAGCAGCTTTAGGGACTCACTCTACGAGCAGTACTTC

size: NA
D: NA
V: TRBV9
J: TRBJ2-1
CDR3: CASTRGGDPYNEQFF
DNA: TGTGCCAGCACTAGGGGGGGGGATCCCTACAATGAGCAGTTCTTC

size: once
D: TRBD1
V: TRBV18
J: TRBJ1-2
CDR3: CASSLRTGGSSSYGYTF
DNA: TGTGCCAGCTCACTCCGGACAGGGGGCAGTAGTAGCTATGGCTACACCTTC

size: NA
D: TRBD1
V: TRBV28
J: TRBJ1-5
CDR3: CASSPRGNQPQHF
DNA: TGTGCCAGCAGTCCCAGGGGGAACCAGCCCCAGCATTTT

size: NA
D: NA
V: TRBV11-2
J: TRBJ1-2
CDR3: CASSLDYRLYGYTF
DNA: TGTGCCAGCAGCTTAGATTACAGGCTCTATGGCTACACCTTC

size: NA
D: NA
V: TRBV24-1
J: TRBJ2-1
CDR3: CATSGATGRSSYNEQFF
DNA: TGTGCCACCAGTGGTGCCACAGGGAGAAGCTCCTACAATGAGCAGTTCTTC

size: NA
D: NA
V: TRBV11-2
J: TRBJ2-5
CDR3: CASSLERGPQETQYF
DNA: TGTGCCAGCAGCTTAGAGCGGGGGCCGCAAGAGACCCAGTACTTC

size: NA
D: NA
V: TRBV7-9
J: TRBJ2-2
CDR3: CASSPFWGDGELFF
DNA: TGTGCCAGCAGCCCCTTCTGGGGGGACGGGGAGCTGTTTTTT

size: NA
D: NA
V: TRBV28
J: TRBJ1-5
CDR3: CASRLGGNGNQPQHF
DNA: TGTGCCAGCAGACTCGGGGGAAATGGCAATCAGCCCCAGCATTTT

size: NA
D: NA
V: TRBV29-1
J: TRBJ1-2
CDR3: CSVEELTGSGYTF
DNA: TGCAGCGTTGAAGAGCTTACAGGGTCCGGCTACACCTTC

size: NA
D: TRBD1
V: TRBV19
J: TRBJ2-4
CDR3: CASSISTGAGAKNIQYF
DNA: TGTGCCAGTAGTATCTCGACAGGGGCGGGGGCCAAAAACATTCAGTACTTC

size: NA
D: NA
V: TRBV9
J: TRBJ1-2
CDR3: CASSPVSGDGGYGYTF
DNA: TGTGCCAGCAGCCCCGTCTCAGGGGATGGTGGCTATGGCTACACCTTC

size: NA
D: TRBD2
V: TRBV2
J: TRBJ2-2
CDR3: CASSGGTSGTTGELFF
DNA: TGTGCCAGCAGTGGCGGGACTAGCGGTACCACCGGGGAGCTGTTTTTT

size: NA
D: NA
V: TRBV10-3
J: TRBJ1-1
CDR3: CAIREGEVLNTEAFF
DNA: TGTGCCATCCGGGAGGGAGAAGTGTTGAACACTGAAGCTTTCTTT

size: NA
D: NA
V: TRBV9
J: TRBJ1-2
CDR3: CASSVSRRGNGYTF
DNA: TGTGCCAGCAGCGTTAGCCGAAGGGGTAACGGCTACACCTTC

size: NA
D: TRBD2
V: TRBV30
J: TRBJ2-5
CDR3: CAWGPGLAAKETQYF
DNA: TGTGCCTGGGGTCCGGGACTAGCGGCGAAAGAGACCCAGTACTTC

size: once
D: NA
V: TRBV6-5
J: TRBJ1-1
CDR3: CASSYSRGTEAFF
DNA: TGTGCCAGCAGTTACTCGCGGGGGACTGAAGCTTTCTTT

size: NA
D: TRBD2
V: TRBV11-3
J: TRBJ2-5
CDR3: CASSLTGGSGETQYF
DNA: TGTGCCAGCAGCCTAACGGGGGGAAGCGGGGAGACCCAGTACTTC

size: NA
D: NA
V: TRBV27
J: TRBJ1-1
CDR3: CASRIWQGTEAFF
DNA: TGTGCCAGCAGGATTTGGCAGGGGACTGAAGCTTTCTTT

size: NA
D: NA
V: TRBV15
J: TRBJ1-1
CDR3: CATSRDKAGNPEAFF
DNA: TGTGCCACCAGCAGAGATAAGGCAGGGAATCCTGAAGCTTTCTTT

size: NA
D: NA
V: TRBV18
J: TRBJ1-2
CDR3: CASSPGPEANYGYTF
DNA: TGTGCCAGCTCACCAGGGCCGGAAGCTAACTATGGCTACACCTTC